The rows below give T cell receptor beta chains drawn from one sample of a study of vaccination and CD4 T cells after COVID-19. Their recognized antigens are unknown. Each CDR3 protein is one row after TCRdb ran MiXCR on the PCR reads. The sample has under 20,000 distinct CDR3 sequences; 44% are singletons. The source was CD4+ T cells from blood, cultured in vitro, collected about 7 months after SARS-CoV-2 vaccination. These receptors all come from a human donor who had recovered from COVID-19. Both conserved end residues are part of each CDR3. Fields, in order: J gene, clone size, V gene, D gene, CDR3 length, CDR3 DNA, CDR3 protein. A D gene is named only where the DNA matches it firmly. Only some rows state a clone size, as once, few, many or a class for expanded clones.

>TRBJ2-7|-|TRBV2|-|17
TGTGCCAGCAGTCCCTTGCAGGGGCAGCTTTTATCCTACGAGCAGTACTTC
CASSPLQGQLLSYEQYF
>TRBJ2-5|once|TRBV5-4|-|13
TGTGCCAGCAGCTTGGGGAGGAAAGAGACCCAGTACTTC
CASSLGRKETQYF
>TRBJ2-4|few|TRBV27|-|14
TGTGCCGGCAGACCCAGGAGAGCCAAAAACATTCAGTACTTC
CAGRPRRAKNIQYF
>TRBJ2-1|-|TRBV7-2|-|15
TGTGCCAGCAGCTCCGGACTATCCTCCTACAATGAGCAGTTCTTC
CASSSGLSSYNEQFF
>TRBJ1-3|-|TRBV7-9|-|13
TGTGCCAGCAGCTTAGCGTATCGAAACACCATATATTTT
CASSLAYRNTIYF
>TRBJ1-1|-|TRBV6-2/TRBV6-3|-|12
TGTGCCAGCAGTGACCCAAACACTGAAGCTTTCTTT
CASSDPNTEAFF
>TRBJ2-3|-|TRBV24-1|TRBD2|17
TGTGCCACCAGTGATTTAAGCGGGACTCCTAGCACAGATACGCAGTATTTT
CATSDLSGTPSTDTQYF
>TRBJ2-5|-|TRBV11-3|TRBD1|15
TGTGCCAGCAGCGGGCAGACAGGGGGGGGAGAGACCCAGTACTTC
CASSGQTGGGETQYF
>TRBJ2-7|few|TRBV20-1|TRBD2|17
TGCAGTGCTAGTCCCAGCGGGGGGACCACTTTACACTACGAGCAGTACTTC
CSASPSGGTTLHYEQYF
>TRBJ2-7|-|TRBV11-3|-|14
TGTGCCAGCAGCTTAGTAGGGGTCATTAACGAGCAGTACTTC
CASSLVGVINEQYF
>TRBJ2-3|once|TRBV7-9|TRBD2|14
TGTGCCAGCAGCTTAAGCGGGAACACAGATACGCAGTATTTT
CASSLSGNTDTQYF
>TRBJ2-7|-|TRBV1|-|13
TGCACCAGAGAAGGGGCTAGATTTGACGAGCAGTACTTC
CTREGARFDEQYF
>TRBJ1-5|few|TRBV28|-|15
TGTGCCAGCAGTTTGACACCGGGACATACTCAGCCCCAGCATTTT
CASSLTPGHTQPQHF
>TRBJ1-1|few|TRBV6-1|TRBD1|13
TGTGCCAGCAGTCACAGGGGGAGGACTGAAGCTTTCTTT
CASSHRGRTEAFF
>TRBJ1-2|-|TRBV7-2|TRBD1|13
TGTGCCAGCAGCCCTGGACAGGGGTATGGCTACACCTTC
CASSPGQGYGYTF
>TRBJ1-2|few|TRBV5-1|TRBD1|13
TGCGCCAGCAGCTTGGAGACAGGGCCGGGCTACACCTTC
CASSLETGPGYTF
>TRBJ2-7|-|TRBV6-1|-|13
TGTGCCAGCAGTCGTACAGGGTCCTACGAGCAGTACTTC
CASSRTGSYEQYF
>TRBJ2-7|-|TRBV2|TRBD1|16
TGTGCCAGCAGTGAAGGGTCCGGGACAGGAAGGGTCGAGCAGTACTTC
CASSEGSGTGRVEQYF